Below are 30 T cell receptor beta chains sequenced from a single sample in a study of STAT3 mutations in large granular lymphocyte leukemia. Clones were sequenced by immunoSEQ multiplex PCR, and TCRdb holds only the in-frame ones, with some missing. The data hold approximately 27,000 clones, with around three quarters observed a single time. Study-wide points: Every T-LGLL patient had at least one immunodominant TCRbeta clonotype.

No cognate antigen is known for these TCRs. The source material was peripheral blood mononuclear cells. The receptors here all came from a woman aged 45-59 years with T-cell large granular lymphocyte leukemia. Some clones in this sample may be carry-over from other donors' samples.

The V and J genes are TRBV6-6 and TRBJ1-1; possible D gene TRBD1, 5 bases. This CDR3 region has 12 residues. Germline CDR1 reads MNHNY; CDR2 reads SVGAGI (reference sequence). The V end was cut by 8 bases, the J end by 2 bases, with 9 bases between. CDR3 sequence reads: CASRGSNTEAFF. The CDR3 nucleotides are TGTGCCAGCCGGGGCAGTAACACTGAAGCTTTCTTT.

This chain joins TRBV19 and TRBJ2-2; no reliable D call. In germline, CDR1 is LNHDA, CDR2 SQIVND (reference sequence). This CDR3 has 14 amino acids. Trimming left V 0 bases short and J 6 bases short, with 8 bases between. The CDR3 region is CASSIDRGSGELFF. The CDR3 DNA reads TGTGCCAGTAGTATAGATCGCGGTTCCGGGGAGCTGTTTTTT.

V usage is TRBV30 and J usage is TRBJ1-2; D is uncertain. This CDR3 contains 14 residues. Germline assignment: CDR1 GTSNPN and CDR2 SVGIG (reference sequence). The V end lost 2 bases, the J end lost 0 bases, and 10 bases lay between the germline ends. The CDR3 protein is CAWSYRSPNYGYTF. CDR3 DNA: TGTGCCTGGAGTTACAGAAGCCCTAACTATGGCTACACCTTC.

The rearrangement uses TRBV7-8 and TRBJ2-1; 9 bases are shared with TRBD2. Germline CDR1 and CDR2: SGHVS and FQNEAQ. V shed 1 base and J 8 bases; nucleotides not matched to a gene: 9. The CDR3 is 16 residues long. The CDR3 loop reads CASSLVGSGSQDEQFF. The CDR3 DNA reads as TGTGCCAGCAGCTTAGTTGGTAGCGGGAGTCAGGATGAGCAGTTCTTC.

The chain has TRBV28 and TRBJ2-7, with 10 bases aligning to TRBD2. With 10 bases clipped from V and 5 bases from J, the junction kept 8 bases outside the gene matches. Germline CDR1 reads MDHEN; CDR2 reads SYDVKM. The CDR3 has 13 residues. The DNA of the CDR3 is TGTGCCAATTCTAGCGGGAGATGCAACGAGCAGTACTTC. This sequence encodes CANSSGRCNEQYF.

This clone was seen more than once but under ten times. The chain combines TRBV28 with TRBJ2-1; D is perhaps TRBD1 (6 bases). This CDR3 comprises 12 residues. V lost 6 bases and J lost 6, with 9 bases in between. Germline V gene lookup returns CDR1 MDHEN and CDR2 SYDVKM. The CDR3 DNA is TGTGCCAGCAGCAGGGGTTTCAATGAGCAGTTCTTC. It yields the protein CASSRGFNEQFF.

V is TRBV30 and J is TRBJ1-5, with TRBD1 as a possible D gene (6 bases). Germline CDR1 GTSNPN, CDR2 SVGIG (reference sequence). Trimming took 3 bases from V and 0 from J, leaving 9 bases between them. CDR3 size: 14 residues. The CDR3 spells CAWRQGFSNQPQHF. The CDR3 region has the DNA TGTGCCTGGAGGCAGGGGTTTAGCAATCAGCCCCAGCATTTT.

This chain uses TRBV18 with TRBJ2-7; weak D call: TRBD2 (7 bases). The germline V and J ends were trimmed by 5 bases and 3 bases, with 11 bases remaining between them. The germline gives CDR1 KGHSH, CDR2 LQKENI. The CDR3 contains 13 residues. The CDR3 loop is CASSEGGLYEQYF. DNA for the CDR3: TGTGCCAGCTCAGAGGGGGGGCTCTACGAGCAGTACTTC.

The chain joins TRBV4-3 to TRBJ2-7; D not resolved. Trimming left V 2 bases short and J 2 bases short, with 7 bases between. The germline V gene encodes CDR1 LGHNA and CDR2 YSLEER. This CDR3 has 13 residues. The CDR3 DNA is TGCGCCAGCAGCCAATACCGGGCCTACGAGCAGTACTTC. Its protein is CASSQYRAYEQYF.

The chain links TRBV28 to TRBJ1-5; D uncertain. The V and J ends lost 8 bases and 2 bases respectively, with 10 bases between them. Germline V gene data show CDR1 as MDHEN and CDR2 as SYDVKM. The CDR3 runs to 13 residues. CDR3 coding DNA: TGTGCCAGCTGGCAACAGCGCAATCAGCCCCAGCATTTT. It specifies CASWQQRNQPQHF.

The V call is TRBV4-3, the J call TRBJ2-7; D remains unclear. Germline assignment: CDR1 LGHNA and CDR2 YSLEER. The CDR3 length is 17 residues. Deletions cut 1 base from V and 5 bases from J, with 21 bases between. The CDR3 loop is CASSQGARRKGPNEQYF. The CDR3 bases are TGCGCCAGCAGCCAAGGAGCAAGGCGTAAGGGCCCCAACGAGCAGTACTTC.

This chain joins TRBV12-5 and TRBJ2-7; 12 bases agree with TRBD2. The CDR3 loop spans 17 amino acids. CDR1 is LGHNT and CDR2 is FRNRAP in the germline V gene. Trimming took 0 bases from V and 0 from J; bases not matched to a gene: 3. CDR3 sequence reads: CASGLVKLAGGSYEQYF. The CDR3 DNA sequence: TGTGCTAGTGGTTTGGTCAAACTAGCGGGAGGCTCCTACGAGCAGTACTTC.

This rearrangement joins TRBV18 to TRBJ2-1, with 9 nucleotides matching TRBD1. The CDR3 contains 14 residues. V shed 8 bases, J shed 1 base, and the junction held 3 bases outside the gene matches. Per germline, CDR1 KGHSH and CDR2 LQKENI. CDR3 DNA: TGTGCCAGCAGAGACAGGGGGTCCTACAATGAGCAGTTCTTC. Translated: CASRDRGSYNEQFF.

The CDR3 sequence is CASSYTGQGSSGANVLTF. For the CDR3, the DNA is TGCGCCAGCAGCTACACTGGACAGGGCAGCTCTGGGGCCAACGTCCTGACTTTC. The chain carries TRBV5-1 and TRBJ2-6, with 8 bases that match TRBD1. CDR1 is SGHRS and CDR2 is YFSETQ in the germline V gene. The CDR3 is 18 residues long. Germline trimming cut 3 bases from V and 0 bases from J; bases unmatched to any gene: 8.

J is TRBJ2-5 and V is TRBV5-4; D remains ambiguous. This CDR3 is built from 13 residues. Trimming took 5 bases from V and 2 from J, leaving 10 bases between them. The germline V gene encodes CDR1 SGHNT and CDR2 YYREEE (reference sequence). Written as DNA, the CDR3 is TGTGCCAGCAGTACAGTGCAACAAGAGACCCAGTACTTC. Residues: CASSTVQQETQYF.

This clone came up once. Here the CDR3 DNA reads TGTGCCAGCAGTTTAATTCGGGAGCAGTACTTC. Residues: CASSLIREQYF. V is TRBV28 and J is TRBJ2-7, with D uncertain. CDR3 length: 11 residues. Germline V gives CDR1 MDHEN, CDR2 SYDVKM. The germline V and J ends were trimmed by 2 bases and 7 bases, with 6 bases remaining between them. Using reference TRBV28 and TRBJ2-7 for the parts outside the CDR3, the full variable domain is DVKVTQSSRYLVKRTGEKVFLECVQDMDHENMFWYRQDPGLGLRLIYFSYDVKMKEKGDIPEGYSVSREKKERFSLILESASTNQTSMYLCASSLIREQYFGPGTRLTVT.

V is TRBV5-1 and J is TRBJ2-6; D unclear. From germline, CDR1 is SGHRS and CDR2 YFSETQ. The CDR3 has 16 amino acids. The ends were cut back, 0 bases at V and 4 bases at J, with 11 bases in the middle. The CDR3 DNA reads TGCGCCAGCAGCTTGGGGGTCCAGGCCGGGGCCAACGTCCTGACTTTC. Translation gives CASSLGVQAGANVLTF.

The chain links TRBV18 to TRBJ1-1; possible D gene TRBD1, 6 bases. Germline CDR1 and CDR2: KGHSH and LQKENI. V was pared by 8 bases and J by 4 bases, with 17 bases between. The CDR3 is 14 residues long. The CDR3 DNA is TGTGCCAGCCGGAGTCCAGCAGGGGTCACTGAAGCTTTCTTT. It is translated as CASRSPAGVTEAFF. Based on the CDR3 plus reference TRBV18 and TRBJ1-1, the full variable domain is NAGVMQNPRHLVRRRGQEARLRCSPMKGHSHVYWYRQLPEEGLKFMVYLQKENIIDESGMPKERFSAEFPKEGPSILRIQQVVRGDSAAYFCASRSPAGVTEAFFGQGTRLTVV.

The chain links TRBV29-1 to TRBJ1-4; maybe TRBD1 (5 bases). Germline values: CDR1 SQVTM, CDR2 ANQGSEA. The V end lost 4 bases, the J end lost 4 bases, and 13 bases lay between the germline ends. The CDR3 consists of 14 residues. CDR3 residues: CSVVGRAGNEKLFF. CDR3 coding DNA: TGCAGCGTTGTGGGCAGGGCTGGTAATGAAAAACTGTTTTTT.

The chain has TRBV4-3 and TRBJ2-7; 11 bases line up with TRBD1. This CDR3 comprises 15 residues. The germline gives CDR1 LGHNA, CDR2 YSLEER. Losses at the gene ends were 5 bases for V and 5 bases for J; bases not matched to a gene: 8. In nucleotides, the CDR3 is TGCGCCAGCAGCTCCTGGACAGGGGGCCGGGACGAGCAGTACTTC. It translates to CASSSWTGGRDEQYF.

This rearrangement joins TRBV5-6 to TRBJ2-4; 10 nucleotides agree with TRBD1. The CDR3 runs to 14 residues. Germline V gives CDR1 SGHDT, CDR2 YYEEEE. With V trimmed by 4 bases and J by 7 bases, 5 bases remained unmatched. The CDR3 DNA is TGTGCCAGCAGCCTGACAGGGGGCGGGAACATTCAGTACTTC. Its protein is CASSLTGGGNIQYF.

The chain recombines TRBV19 with TRBJ2-2; D uncertain. CDR1 is LNHDA, CDR2 SQIVND, per germline (reference sequence). V was pared by 5 bases and J by 0 bases, with 10 bases between. The length of the CDR3 is 15 residues. This chain's CDR3 is CASSWSPANTGELFF. The CDR3 nucleotides are TGTGCCAGTAGTTGGAGCCCCGCGAACACCGGGGAGCTGTTTTTT.

This clone is medium-sized by share. The chain uses TRBV7-9 and TRBJ1-2; D is perhaps TRBD1 (5 bases). This CDR3 is 13 amino acids long. Germline V lookup: CDR1 SEHNR, CDR2 FQNEAQ (reference sequence). Trimming took 3 bases from V and 6 from J, leaving 11 bases between them. This CDR3 reads CASSFGQSDGYTF. CDR3 bases: TGTGCCAGCAGCTTCGGACAATCCGATGGCTACACCTTC.

The gene calls are TRBV5-5 and TRBJ2-1; 8 nucleotides match TRBD2. This CDR3 region has 17 residues. Germline V gene sequence: CDR1 SGHKS, CDR2 YYEKEE (reference sequence). With V trimmed by 4 bases and J by 3 bases, 12 bases remained unmatched. CDR3 nucleotides: TGTGCCAGCAGCCCCCTGGGGGGACTAGGAGACTACAATGAGCAGTTCTTC. Translated: CASSPLGGLGDYNEQFF.

The chain couples TRBV5-4 to TRBJ2-4, with TRBD2 as a possible D gene (7 bases). The CDR3 is 18 amino acids. Germline values: CDR1 SGHNT, CDR2 YYREEE (reference sequence). The V gene lost 2 bases and the J gene lost 0 bases, with 18 bases spanning the gap. Here the CDR3 DNA reads TGTGCCAGCAGCTTCGGGGGCTTGGGCGGGGGAGCCAAAAACATTCAGTACTTC. It codes for CASSFGGLGGGAKNIQYF.

The chain has TRBV18 and TRBJ2-2, with 7 nucleotides matching TRBD1. This CDR3 spans 14 amino acids. In germline, CDR1 is KGHSH, CDR2 LQKENI. Unmatched junction bases numbered 9, after V lost 8 bases and J lost 6 bases. CDR3 residues: CASHGQEKAGELFF. The CDR3 DNA reads TGTGCCAGCCACGGACAGGAAAAAGCCGGGGAGCTGTTTTTT.

The V call is TRBV20-1, the J call TRBJ2-7; D unclear. CDR3 length equals 11 residues. Germline loops: CDR1 DFQATT, CDR2 SNEGSKA (reference sequence). The germline V and J ends were trimmed by 3 bases and 6 bases, with 9 bases remaining between them. CDR3 residues: CSASGSGEQYF. The CDR3, as DNA: TGCAGTGCTAGTGGGTCGGGCGAGCAGTACTTC.

This chain connects TRBV5-4 to TRBJ2-2, with 9 bases matching TRBD2. The V gene end was trimmed by 0 bases and the J gene end by 0 bases; junction bases not matched to a gene: 6. This CDR3 is 18 amino acids long. Germline V gives CDR1 SGHNT, CDR2 YYREEE (reference sequence). CDR3 coding DNA: TGTGCCAGCAGCTTGGTGAATAGCGGGGGCCCGAACACCGGGGAGCTGTTTTTT. Residues: CASSLVNSGGPNTGELFF.

For the CDR3, the DNA is TGTGCCAGCAGAACTAGCGTGGAGACCCAGTACTTC. Its translation: CASRTSVETQYF. The genes are TRBV28 and TRBJ2-5; 7 nucleotides agree with TRBD2. V shed 6 bases and J 5 bases; nucleotides not matched to a gene: 3. The germline CDR1 and CDR2 sequences are MDHEN and SYDVKM. The CDR3 runs 12 residues.

This chain uses TRBV7-9 with TRBJ2-2; no reliable D call. CDR3 length: 15 amino acids. V lost 2 bases and J 2 bases, leaving 9 bases between the germline ends. Looked up from germline, CDR1 is SEHNR and CDR2 is FQNEAQ (reference sequence). The chain's CDR3 is CASSLWVVNTGELFF. The CDR3 DNA follows: TGTGCCAGCAGCTTATGGGTAGTTAACACCGGGGAGCTGTTTTTT.